The 27 T cell receptor beta chains in this list originate from one sample, sequenced in a study of shared clonotypes between healthy human individuals. TCRdb keeps only in-frame clones here, not all; method: immunoSEQ multiplex PCR. The sample lists about 510,000 clones; 90% to 96% were seen once. The sequenced sample consisted of naive CD4+ T cells sorted from blood. Specified subset: CD45RA+ positively selected. The origin of the receptors is a young woman in good health.

The chain is built from TRBV2 and TRBJ2-1; D is perhaps TRBD1 (5 bases). Per the germline V gene, CDR1 is SNHLY and CDR2 is FYNNEI. V dropped 4 bases and J dropped 9 bases, with 10 bases sitting between them. The CDR3 length is 12 residues. CDR3 sequence reads: CASSVGRSEQFF. The CDR3 nucleotides are TGTGCCAGCAGTGTGGGGCGAAGTGAGCAGTTCTTC. The variable domain in full, completed from reference TRBV2 and TRBJ2-1, reads EPEVTQTPSHQVTQMGQEVILRCVPISNHLYFYWYRQILGQKVEFLVSFYNNEISEKSEIFDDQFSVERPDGSNFTLKIRSTKLEDSAMYFCASSVGRSEQFFGPGTRLTVL.

The chain has TRBV5-1 and TRBJ1-3; D might be TRBD1 (6 bases). Germline V gene lookup returns CDR1 SGHRS and CDR2 YFSETQ. The germline V and J ends were trimmed by 1 base and 8 bases, with 16 bases remaining between them. This CDR3 has 15 amino acids. CDR3 in DNA: TGCGCCAGCAGCTTGACCGGGACACGAGGGGACACCATATATTTT. Its protein is CASSLTGTRGDTIYF.

The chain uses TRBV14 and TRBJ2-7; perhaps D is TRBD1 or TRBD2 (6 bases each). The CDR3 has 14 residues. Germline CDR1 SGHDN, CDR2 FVKESK. V shed 2 bases and J shed 2 bases, with 10 bases lying between them. CDR3 in amino acids: CASSQRGTPYEQYF. CDR3 bases: TGTGCCAGCAGCCAAAGGGGGACTCCCTACGAGCAGTACTTC.

This clone appeared a few times. The CDR3, as DNA: TGTGCCAGCAGTTCAGGGATCTCTGGAAACACCATATATTTT. Protein sequence: CASSSGISGNTIYF. This chain joins TRBV7-9 and TRBJ1-3; D may be TRBD1 (5 bases). Trimming removed 6 bases from V and 0 bases from J, with 9 bases in between. From germline, CDR1 is SEHNR and CDR2 FQNEAQ (reference sequence). The CDR3 sequence is 14 residues long.

This sequence joins TRBV28 and TRBJ2-1, with 9 bases identical to TRBD1. Trimming removed 5 bases from V and 5 bases from J; junction bases left unmatched: 4. Looked up from germline, CDR1 is MDHEN and CDR2 is SYDVKM. This CDR3 region has 14 residues. CDR3 coding DNA: TGTGCCAGCAGTCCCCGGACAGGGGACAATGAGCAGTTCTTC. Its protein product is CASSPRTGDNEQFF.

The chain joins TRBV28 to TRBJ1-5; no firm D call. The V and J ends lost 5 bases and 2 bases respectively, with 16 bases between them. The CDR3 is made up of 16 amino acids. Per germline, CDR1 MDHEN and CDR2 SYDVKM. CDR3 coding DNA: TGTGCCAGCAGTCGAATCAAACGGAGGGGCAATCAGCCCCAGCATTTT. Its protein product is CASSRIKRRGNQPQHF.

V gene TRBV18 combines with J gene TRBJ1-4; D is unresolved. V lost 5 bases, J lost 0 bases, and 10 bases lay in between. The CDR3 totals 15 residues. Germline CDR1 KGHSH, CDR2 LQKENI. The CDR3 here is CASSSSFATNEKLFF. In DNA form, the CDR3 reads TGTGCCAGCTCATCCTCGTTTGCAACTAATGAAAAACTGTTTTTT. Using reference TRBV18 and TRBJ1-4 for the parts outside the CDR3, the full variable domain is NAGVMQNPRHLVRRRGQEARLRCSPMKGHSHVYWYRQLPEEGLKFMVYLQKENIIDESGMPKERFSAEFPKEGPSILRIQQVVRGDSAAYFCASSSSFATNEKLFFGSGTQLSVL.

V is TRBV5-5 and J is TRBJ2-5, with 9 bases identical to TRBD1. V gave up 5 bases and J gave up 5 bases; unmatched junction bases: 4. CDR3 length: 13 amino acids. Germline lookup yields CDR1 SGHKS and CDR2 YYEKEE (reference sequence). The CDR3 is CASSSQGAETQYF. The CDR3, as DNA: TGTGCCAGCAGTTCACAGGGGGCCGAGACCCAGTACTTC.

CDR3 nucleotides: TGTGCCAGCAGTTTTAATCGGCCGAACACCGGGGAGCTGTTTTTT. This translates into CASSFNRPNTGELFF. This chain connects TRBV27 to TRBJ2-2; D gene ambiguous. Germline CDR1 and CDR2: MNHEY and SMNVEV (reference sequence). V shed 3 bases and J shed 0 bases, with 8 bases lying between them. The CDR3 runs 15 residues.

The chain joins TRBV9 to TRBJ2-5; 13 bases are a match to TRBD2. V trimming: 4 bases; J trimming: 2 bases; junction bases outside the gene matches: 2. The CDR3 sequence is 15 residues long. The germline CDR1 and CDR2 sequences are SGDLS and YYNGEE. CDR3 in DNA: TGTGCCAGCAGCAAGACTAGCGGGAGGCAAGAGACCCAGTACTTC. As protein: CASSKTSGRQETQYF.

This rearrangement joins TRBV19 to TRBJ2-1, with TRBD1 matching 7 bases. Germline CDR1 and CDR2: LNHDA and SQIVND (reference sequence). Trimming at V came to 4 bases and at J to 7 bases, leaving 4 bases not matched to a gene. The CDR3 loop spans 13 amino acids. CDR3 amino acids: CASSTTGNNEQFF. The CDR3 region has the DNA TGTGCCAGTAGTACGACAGGGAATAATGAGCAGTTCTTC.

The rearrangement joins TRBV23-1 to TRBJ1-5, with D hard to call. TRBV23-1 carries the ORF label, with uncertain function. Trimming cost V 1 base and J 0 bases, with 7 bases left between them. The CDR3 length is 15 residues. CDR3 sequence (DNA): TGCGCCAGCAGTCAATTGGCAGATAGCAATCAGCCCCAGCATTTT. Translation: CASSQLADSNQPQHF.

V usage is TRBV28 and J usage is TRBJ2-7; maybe TRBD2 (6 bases). V lost 2 bases, J lost 11 bases, and 16 bases lay in between. Germline V gene sequence: CDR1 MDHEN, CDR2 SYDVKM. The CDR3 has 13 residues. The CDR3 DNA reads TGTGCCAGCAGTTTAGGGAGGTGGTCGAAGGAGTACTTC. Protein sequence: CASSLGRWSKEYF.

The chain recombines TRBV15 with TRBJ2-7; TRBD1 matches 7 bases. V shed 2 bases, J shed 7 bases, and the junction held 8 bases outside the gene matches. Per the germline V gene, CDR1 is LNHNV and CDR2 is YYDKDF (reference sequence). The CDR3 covers 14 residues. In nucleotides, the CDR3 is TGTGCCACCAGCAGACCCGACAGGGCCGGGGAGCAGTACTTC. This translates into CATSRPDRAGEQYF.

This chain connects TRBV7-2 to TRBJ1-2, with 8 positions matching TRBD1. Germline values: CDR1 SGHTA, CDR2 FQGNSA. J was trimmed by 3 bases and V by 3 bases; bases with no gene match: 9. The CDR3 extends over 16 amino acids. For the CDR3, the DNA is TGTGCCAGCAGCTTCGGACAGGGAAATATTTACTATGGCTACACCTTC. The encoded protein is CASSFGQGNIYYGYTF. The full variable domain, rest sourced from reference TRBV7-2 and TRBJ1-2, is GAGVSQSPSNKVTEKGKDVELRCDPISGHTALYWYRQSLGQGLEFLIYFQGNSAPDKSGLPSDRFSAERTGGSVSTLTIQRTQQEDSAVYLCASSFGQGNIYYGYTFGSGTRLTVV.

The genes are TRBV5-6 and TRBJ2-1; the D call may be TRBD1 or TRBD2 (6 bases each). CDR3 length: 15 residues. V lost 1 base and J 1 base, leaving 9 bases between the germline ends. CDR1 SGHDT and CDR2 YYEEEE come from the germline V gene. CDR3: CASSLRGVSYNEQFF. In DNA, the CDR3 is TGTGCCAGCAGCTTGAGGGGGGTTTCCTACAATGAGCAGTTCTTC. The whole variable domain, filled in from reference TRBV5-6 and TRBJ2-1, reads DAGVTQSPTHLIKTRGQQVTLRCSPKSGHDTVSWYQQALGQGPQFIFQYYEEEERQRGNFPDRFSGHQFPNYSSELNVNALLLGDSALYLCASSLRGVSYNEQFFGPGTRLTVL.

The CDR3 DNA reads TGTGCCAGCAGTTATTCGGGGGCGGGCACTGAAGCTTTCTTT. It codes for CASSYSGAGTEAFF. The chain uses TRBV2 and TRBJ1-1; D is possibly TRBD1 (6 bases). Germline values: CDR1 SNHLY, CDR2 FYNNEI. Trimming shortened V by 5 bases and J by 4 bases, and 14 bases separated the two germline ends. The CDR3 loop spans 14 amino acids.

The chain is built from TRBV7-2 and TRBJ1-5; 7 bases are a match to TRBD1. The CDR3 has 18 residues. Germline V lookup: CDR1 SGHTA, CDR2 FQGNSA. J gave up 0 bases and V 4 bases, and 12 bases lay outside the gene matches. The CDR3 DNA follows: TGTGCCAGCAGCTCCCGGATCGACAGGGTCAATAGCAATCAGCCCCAGCATTTT. This translates into CASSSRIDRVNSNQPQHF.

The chain uses TRBV7-3 and TRBJ2-3; D perhaps matches TRBD2 (6 bases). Germline V gene sequence: CDR1 SGHTA, CDR2 FQGTGA. Trimming took off 5 bases at V and 4 bases at J, with 16 bases between the two ends. This CDR3 is 15 amino acids long. The CDR3 reads CASSRSSARADTQYF. Written as DNA, the CDR3 is TGTGCCAGCAGCCGGTCTAGCGCCAGGGCAGATACGCAGTATTTT.

The rearrangement links TRBV7-8 to TRBJ2-7; D possibly matches TRBD1 or TRBD2 (5 bases each). Trimming cost V 5 bases and J 4 bases, with 15 bases left between them. Germline loops: CDR1 SGHVS, CDR2 FQNEAQ. The CDR3 is 14 residues long. The DNA for the CDR3 is TGTGCCAGCAGCCCTGGACGAGGGGAATACGAGCAGTACTTC. Protein: CASSPGRGEYEQYF.

Regarding this clone: Other DNA sequences in the same sample also yield this CDR3. J is TRBJ1-5 and V is TRBV29-1, with a tentative D call TRBD1 (5 bases). This CDR3 is built from 12 residues. Looked up from germline, CDR1 is SQVTM and CDR2 is ANQGSEA. Trimming removed 6 bases at V and 4 bases at J, with 10 bases between. Here the CDR3 reads CSVGDGNQPQHF. CDR3 in DNA: TGCAGCGTGGGGGACGGAAATCAGCCCCAGCATTTT.

The chain has TRBV7-9 and TRBJ2-1; no clear D gene. Trimming shortened V by 11 bases and J by 8 bases, and 25 bases separated the two germline ends. The CDR3 is made up of 15 amino acids. Germline V CDR1 and CDR2: SEHNR, FQNEAQ (reference sequence). This CDR3 is CASSLRLADRDEQFF. CDR3 in DNA: TGTGCCTCAAGCTTAAGACTCGCGGACCGGGATGAGCAGTTCTTC.

This CDR3 reads CASRQAPRREQYF. The DNA for the CDR3 is TGTGCCAGCAGACAGGCACCCCGCAGGGAGCAGTACTTC. V is TRBV28 and J is TRBJ2-5; D tentatively fits TRBD1 or TRBD2 (5 bases each). The length of the CDR3 is 13 residues. Trimming removed 6 bases from V and 11 bases from J, with 19 bases in between. Germline CDR1 and CDR2: MDHEN and SYDVKM.

The CDR3 loop is CASSTTGLVTGELFF. The CDR3, as DNA: TGTGCCAGCAGTACTACAGGGTTGGTGACCGGGGAGCTGTTTTTT. V is TRBV28 and J is TRBJ2-2, with a weak D call TRBD1 (6 bases). Germline V CDR1 and CDR2: MDHEN, SYDVKM. The CDR3 spans 15 residues. Trimming removed 5 bases from V and 5 bases from J, with 15 bases in between.

The J gene is TRBJ2-5, the V gene TRBV29-1, with 10 nucleotides matching TRBD2. The CDR3 spans 16 residues. V trimming: 6 bases; J trimming: 4 bases; junction bases outside the gene matches: 14. Germline V gene data show CDR1 as SQVTM and CDR2 as ANQGSEA. In nucleotides, the CDR3 is TGCAGCGTCGCGTACCTGGGGCTAGCGGGAGCAGAGACCCAGTACTTC. Its protein product is CSVAYLGLAGAETQYF.

The chain's CDR3 is CAWSVRDTRGYEQYF. For the CDR3, the DNA is TGTGCCTGGAGTGTTCGGGACACCCGGGGCTACGAGCAGTACTTC. The chain has TRBV30 and TRBJ2-7; D is perhaps TRBD1 (6 bases). V shed 0 bases and J shed 3 bases, with 15 bases lying between them. Germline CDR1 is GTSNPN and CDR2 is SVGIG (reference sequence). The length of the CDR3 is 15 residues.

Points on this clone: Other DNA sequences in the sample encode the same CDR3. The chain recombines TRBV5-1 with TRBJ2-5, with D maybe TRBD1 (5 bases). The V end was cut by 0 bases, the J end by 3 bases, with 9 bases between. Germline lookup yields CDR1 SGHRS and CDR2 YFSETQ. The CDR3 has 14 residues. As DNA, the CDR3 is TGCGCCAGCAGCTTGGTGCCAGGGAAAGAGACCCAGTACTTC. Its protein is CASSLVPGKETQYF.